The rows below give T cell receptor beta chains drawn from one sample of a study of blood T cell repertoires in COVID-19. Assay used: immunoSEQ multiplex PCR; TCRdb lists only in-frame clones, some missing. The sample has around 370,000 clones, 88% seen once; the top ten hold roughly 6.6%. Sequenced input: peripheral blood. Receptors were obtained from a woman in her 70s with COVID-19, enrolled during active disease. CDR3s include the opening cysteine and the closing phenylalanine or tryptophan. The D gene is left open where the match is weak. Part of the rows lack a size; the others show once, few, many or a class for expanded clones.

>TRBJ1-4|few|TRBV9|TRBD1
TGTGCCAGCAGCGTAGGTGGGACAGATGAAAAACTGTTTTTT
CASSVGGTDEKLFF
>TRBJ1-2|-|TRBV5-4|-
TGTGCCAGCAGCCCGTCCGGGTATGGCTACACCTTC
CASSPSGYGYTF
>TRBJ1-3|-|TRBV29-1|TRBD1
TGCAGCGTTGAGGGGACAGAGAGAAACACCATATATTTT
CSVEGTERNTIYF
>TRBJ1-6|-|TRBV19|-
TGTGCCAGTAGTCTAAGACAGGCGGCGAATAGTAATTCACCCCTCCACTTT
CASSLRQAANSNSPLHF
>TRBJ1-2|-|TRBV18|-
TGTGCCAGCTCACCAAGTGTTCCAGGGGAGAGGTATGGCTACACCTTC
CASSPSVPGERYGYTF
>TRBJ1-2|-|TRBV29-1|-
TGCAGCGTTGGCGGGTATAACTATGGCTACACCTTC
CSVGGYNYGYTF
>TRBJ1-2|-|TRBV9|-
TGTGCCAGCAGCGTAGGGGAGCGGGGCTACACCTTC
CASSVGERGYTF
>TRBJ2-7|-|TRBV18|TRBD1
TGTGCCAGCTCCCCCACAGGGGGCGGCGAGCAGTACTTC
CASSPTGGGEQYF
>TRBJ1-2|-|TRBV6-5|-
TGTGCCAGTACTCTACAGGGAAACTATGGCTACACCTTC
CASTLQGNYGYTF
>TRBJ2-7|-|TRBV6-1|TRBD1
TGTGCCAGCAGTGAACGGACAGGGGGAATTGGCGAGCAGTACTTC
CASSERTGGIGEQYF
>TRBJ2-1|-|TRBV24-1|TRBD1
TGTGCCACCAGTGACTTCGACAGGGGGTCCTACAATGAGCAGTTCTTC
CATSDFDRGSYNEQFF